The clone carrying this T cell receptor (beta chain) was observed once. This sample was taken from a study of blood T cell repertoires in COVID-19. In the study overall: The samples span acute and convalescent COVID-19 from the United States, Italy and Spain. PBMCs, B-cell-depleted T cells, or T cells were the source of the cDNA or gDNA that made up the material.

Trimming pared 0 bases from V and 4 bases from J, leaving 11 bases between. Germline CDR1 is KGHSH and CDR2 is LQKENI. The CDR3 contains 15 residues. Per the authors' pipeline: Amplifying reference gene primers gave estimates of nucleated cell counts. Assay: immunoSEQ multiplex PCR; the TCRdb copy retains only in-frame clones and omits some. The D gene and trimming were derived from the DNA, and the V and J assignments and clone size from that table. The top ten clones hold 4% of a sample with about 260,000 clones, about 87% of them seen once. Specimen: peripheral blood. V is TRBV18 and J is TRBJ2-3, with D perhaps TRBD1 (5 bases). The receptor's source is a man between 60 and 70 years old who had recovered from COVID-19. CDR3: CASSPPGRVADTQYF. CDR3 sequence (DNA): TGTGCCAGCTCACCACCGGGCAGGGTTGCAGATACGCAGTATTTT.